The sequence of this T cell receptor beta chain was determined in a study of type 1 regulatory T cells. The overall study: An in vitro protocol generated T-allo10, a Tr1-enriched, alloantigen-specific CD4 T cell product.

This clonotype appeared once. What it binds is not known. The graft donor-derived T-allo10 cells reportedly recognize host alloantigens, are anergic, and suppress alloantigen-specifically. The CDR3 has 16 amino acids. Germline CDR1 SGHRS, CDR2 YFSETQ. Trimming cost V 4 bases and J 5 bases; bases outside gene matches: 14. TCRdb called the reads again in MiXCR, with one record for every CDR3 protein. This table holds around 62,000 distinct CDR3 sequences, around 63% found once. This chain connects TRBV5-1 to TRBJ1-1; 7 nucleotides line up with TRBD1. The source material was cultured T cells, either the whole culture or a sorted T cell fraction (not recorded which). Documented subset: Tr1-enriched cell product generated in vitro against host alloantigens. The sequence derives from a human donor in good health. The CDR3 is CASSKATGRGRTEAFF. Written as DNA, the CDR3 is TGCGCCAGCAGCAAAGCGACAGGGAGGGGGAGGACTGAAGCTTTCTTT.